One sample yielded the 23 T cell receptor beta chains listed below, sequenced in a study of cytotoxic CD8 clonotypes in ibrutinib-treated CLL. Data came from immunoSEQ multiplex PCR; TCRdb stores just in-frame clones and leaves some out. The data contain more than 9,000 clones, roughly 60% of them seen just once; the ten biggest clones take up 25%. The sample here was PBMCs, taken before ibrutinib treatment. The origin of the receptors is a human donor with chronic lymphocytic leukemia.

The V gene is TRBV9, the J gene TRBJ1-1; D gene uncertain. The V end was cut by 0 bases, the J end by 8 bases, with 8 bases between. The CDR3 runs 12 residues. The germline CDR1 and CDR2 sequences are SGDLS and YYNGEE. CDR3 residues: CASSVDKGEAFF. The CDR3 DNA reads as TGTGCCAGCAGCGTAGACAAAGGGGAAGCTTTCTTT.

The CDR3 sequence: CASSQDWGYDQPQHF. DNA for the CDR3: TGCGCCAGCAGCCAAGACTGGGGGTACGATCAGCCCCAGCATTTT. V gene TRBV4-3 combines with J gene TRBJ1-5, with D perhaps TRBD1 (5 bases). There are 15 residues in the CDR3. Germline CDR1 is LGHNA and CDR2 is YSLEER. The V end was cut by 0 bases, the J end by 5 bases, with 11 bases between.

The chain is built from TRBV29-1 and TRBJ2-3; the match to TRBD2 covers 16 bases. V was pared by 5 bases and J by 7 bases, with 9 bases of the junction left unmatched. Germline loops: CDR1 SQVTM, CDR2 ANQGSEA. The CDR3 loop spans 16 amino acids. The chain's CDR3 is CSVTGTSGGAANTQYF. The DNA for the CDR3 is TGCAGCGTTACCGGGACTAGCGGGGGGGCGGCAAATACGCAGTATTTT.

V gene TRBV5-1 combines with J gene TRBJ1-1; D unclear. With 0 bases removed from V and 6 bases from J, the gap between germline ends came to 9 bases. The CDR3 length is 13 residues. CDR1 is SGHRS and CDR2 is YFSETQ in the germline V gene. In DNA form, the CDR3 reads TGCGCCAGCAGCTTGGAGGGAGGAGCTGAAGCTTTCTTT. Its protein product is CASSLEGGAEAFF.

This chain uses TRBV7-3 with TRBJ2-5, with D perhaps matching TRBD2 (6 bases). This CDR3 has 15 amino acids. From germline, CDR1 is SGHTA and CDR2 FQGTGA. Trimming removed 1 base at V and 5 bases at J, with 14 bases between. In DNA, the CDR3 is TGTGCCAGCAGCTTAATCGCGGGGCCGAGGGAGACCCAGTACTTC. Encoded protein: CASSLIAGPRETQYF.

The V call is TRBV6-1, the J call TRBJ2-1; 9 bases fit TRBD1. CDR1 and CDR2 (germline): MNHNS, SASEGT. V shed 4 bases and J 5 bases; nucleotides not matched to a gene: 9. This CDR3 is built from 16 residues. CDR3 DNA sequence: TGTGCCAGCAGTGGAATGGGACAGGGACGGCACAATGAGCAGTTCTTC. Translation: CASSGMGQGRHNEQFF.

This clone was detected only a few times. The DNA of the CDR3 is TGTGCCAGCAGTGATGTTTCAGCCAGGACGGGGGAGCTGTTTTTT. The encoded protein is CASSDVSARTGELFF. The V call is TRBV2, the J call TRBJ2-2; D unresolved. CDR1 and CDR2 (germline): SNHLY, FYNNEI. The CDR3 consists of 15 residues. Trimming removed 3 bases at V and 8 bases at J, with 16 bases between.

J is TRBJ2-3 and V is TRBV7-2; D may be TRBD2 (6 bases). The CDR3 runs 15 residues. Germline values: CDR1 SGHTA, CDR2 FQGNSA. V gave up 4 bases and J gave up 7 bases, with 18 bases separating them. The CDR3 sequence is CASSYAGFEANTQYF. The DNA for the CDR3 is TGTGCCAGCAGCTATGCGGGGTTCGAGGCAAATACGCAGTATTTT.

This chain connects TRBV4-1 to TRBJ1-1; TRBD1 is a possible D gene (5 bases). The V gene lost 3 bases and the J gene lost 3 bases, with 17 bases spanning the gap. Germline lookup yields CDR1 MGHRA and CDR2 YSYEKL. The CDR3 spans 16 residues. The CDR3: CASSHALKAGHTEAFF. The CDR3 DNA is TGCGCCAGCAGCCACGCGCTCAAGGCAGGGCACACTGAAGCTTTCTTT.

The V call is TRBV14, the J call TRBJ1-6; a possible D gene is TRBD1 (5 bases). From germline, CDR1 is SGHDN and CDR2 FVKESK. This CDR3 comprises 19 residues. With 0 bases removed from V and 0 bases from J, the gap between germline ends came to 15 bases. CDR3: CASSQDTPDRGSYNSPLHF. The CDR3 DNA reads TGTGCCAGCAGCCAAGACACCCCGGATAGGGGCTCCTATAATTCACCCCTCCACTTT.

The chain couples TRBV6-4 to TRBJ2-2; the D call may be TRBD1 or TRBD2 (5 bases each). The CDR3 spans 16 residues. The germline CDR1 and CDR2 sequences are MRHNA and SNTAGT. The ends were cut back, 2 bases at V and 3 bases at J, with 13 bases in the middle. The CDR3 reads CASSDGAGSDTGELFF. In DNA, the CDR3 is TGTGCCAGCAGTGACGGGGCAGGGAGTGACACCGGGGAGCTGTTTTTT.

The rearrangement joins TRBV6-5 to TRBJ2-5; no definite D call. V lost 1 base and J lost 2, with 14 bases in between. CDR1 MNHEY and CDR2 SVGAGI come from the germline V gene. The CDR3 runs 16 residues. The CDR3 bases are TGTGCCAGCAGTTACTTAGGACGGAACTGGCAAGAGACCCAGTACTTC. The encoded protein is CASSYLGRNWQETQYF.

The genes are TRBV5-5 and TRBJ2-3; unclear D gene. The length of the CDR3 is 12 residues. The V gene lost 5 bases and the J gene lost 6 bases, with 10 bases spanning the gap. Germline V gives CDR1 SGHKS, CDR2 YYEKEE (reference sequence). CDR3 sequence reads: CASSLLGDTQYF. The CDR3 DNA is TGTGCCAGCAGTCTGTTGGGGGATACGCAGTATTTT.

The chain combines TRBV9 with TRBJ2-3; D gene ambiguous. The CDR3 loop spans 12 amino acids. Germline V gene sequence: CDR1 SGDLS, CDR2 YYNGEE. V was shortened by 0 bases and J by 4 bases, with 3 bases between the two germline ends. CDR3 residues: CASSVVSDTQYF. The CDR3 DNA reads TGTGCCAGCAGCGTAGTTTCAGATACGCAGTATTTT.

The gene calls are TRBV5-4 and TRBJ2-7, with no clear D. Trimming left V 3 bases short and J 2 bases short, with 12 bases between. The CDR3 has 14 amino acids. Germline V gene sequence: CDR1 SGHNT, CDR2 YYREEE (reference sequence). The CDR3 reads CASSSQAPPYEQYF. The CDR3 bases are TGTGCCAGCAGCTCCCAGGCACCCCCCTACGAGCAGTACTTC.

The chain has TRBV7-2 and TRBJ2-3; no firm D call. The V end was cut by 1 base, the J end by 2 bases, with 10 bases between. This CDR3 spans 15 amino acids. Germline loops: CDR1 SGHTA, CDR2 FQGNSA. The CDR3 reads CASSLELVATDTQYF. DNA for the CDR3: TGTGCCAGCAGCTTAGAACTCGTGGCCACAGATACGCAGTATTTT.

The CDR3: CASSTTGTSVFNEQFF. CDR3 in DNA: TGTGCCAGCAGCACGACCGGGACTAGCGTCTTCAATGAGCAGTTCTTC. The rearrangement joins TRBV7-3 to TRBJ2-1; TRBD2 matches at 10 bases. V was clipped by 5 bases and J by 6 bases; unmatched bases: 10. CDR1 is SGHTA, CDR2 FQGTGA, per germline. This CDR3 is 16 amino acids long.

V gene TRBV15 combines with J gene TRBJ1-1; 9 nucleotides line up with TRBD1. The trim removed 9 bases at V and 2 bases at J, leaving 10 bases unmatched. Germline-derived CDR1 and CDR2 are LNHNV and YYDKDF (reference sequence). CDR3 length equals 15 residues. The CDR3 spells CATARDRVSNTEAFF. The CDR3, as DNA: TGTGCCACAGCCCGGGACAGGGTATCAAACACTGAAGCTTTCTTT.

The chain employs TRBV2 and TRBJ1-1, with a tentative D call TRBD1 (5 bases). This CDR3 region has 15 residues. Trimming removed 5 bases at V and 0 bases at J, with 13 bases between. Germline CDR1 is SNHLY and CDR2 is FYNNEI. The CDR3 sequence is CASSPQGYMNTEAFF. The CDR3, as DNA: TGTGCCAGCAGTCCTCAGGGTTACATGAACACTGAAGCTTTCTTT.

CDR3 in DNA: TGTGCCAGCAGCCGTCGGACAGCATTTCCCTACGAGCAGTACTTC. Translation: CASSRRTAFPYEQYF. This sequence joins TRBV5-4 and TRBJ2-7, with D possibly being TRBD1 (6 bases). The length of the CDR3 is 15 residues. V shed 4 bases and J shed 2 bases, with 16 bases lying between them. CDR1 and CDR2 from the germline V gene are SGHNT and YYREEE (reference sequence).

The V call is TRBV5-4, the J call TRBJ1-3, with D possibly TRBD1 on 6 matching bases. The CDR3 consists of 14 residues. V gave up 3 bases and J gave up 11 bases, with 18 bases separating them. Germline CDR1 and CDR2: SGHNT and YYREEE (reference sequence). This chain's CDR3 is CASSSDSQRFSIYF. DNA of the CDR3: TGTGCCAGCAGCTCGGACAGCCAGAGGTTCTCCATATATTTT.

This clone was observed a single time. DNA of the CDR3: TGTGCCAGCAGCGGCGGGGGGCAAGAGACCCAGTACTTC. Residues: CASSGGGQETQYF. The rearrangement links TRBV9 to TRBJ2-5, with TRBD2 matching 8 bases. The germline gives CDR1 SGDLS, CDR2 YYNGEE. The V and J ends lost 3 bases and 2 bases, in that order; junction bases with no gene match: 0. The CDR3 is 13 residues long.

This clone was counted only a few times. The rearrangement uses TRBV5-1 and TRBJ1-1, with D possibly matching TRBD1 (6 bases). Germline lookup yields CDR1 SGHRS and CDR2 YFSETQ. Trimming cost V 1 base and J 0 bases, with 13 bases left between them. This CDR3 is 16 amino acids long. CDR3 loop: CASSLSPGQLNTEAFF. The CDR3 region has the DNA TGCGCCAGCAGCTTGAGTCCGGGACAACTGAACACTGAAGCTTTCTTT.